This T cell receptor beta chain was profiled in a study of CD8 T cells in Susac syndrome. With random hexamers, reverse transcription was performed on about 0.5 to 1 ug of RNA. Multiplex PCR with immunoSEQ amplified the TCR beta CDR3 across 54 Vbeta and 13 Jbeta. TCRdb recomputed calls from the immunoSEQ multiplex PCR reads with MiXCR, one row per CDR3 protein. The data show tens of thousands of distinct CDR3 sequences, over 75% seen once. From blood CD8+ and CD4+ T cells, the TCR beta chain was sequenced. FACS was used to enrich TEMRA cells, whereas the CD8+ and CD4+ T cells were obtained by negative isolation. This clonotype was seen a single time. The CDR3 covers 12 residues.

The material sequenced was CD8+ T cells from PBMCs. This chain joins TRBV21-1 and TRBJ2-2; the table names TRBD1, a call not compared with the DNA. TRBV21-1 is a pseudogene locus. The receptor was isolated from a human donor with multiple sclerosis. The CDR3 bases are TGTGCCAGCAGAATTAGGGGTCGGGAGCTGTTTTTT. It codes for CASRIRGRELFF.